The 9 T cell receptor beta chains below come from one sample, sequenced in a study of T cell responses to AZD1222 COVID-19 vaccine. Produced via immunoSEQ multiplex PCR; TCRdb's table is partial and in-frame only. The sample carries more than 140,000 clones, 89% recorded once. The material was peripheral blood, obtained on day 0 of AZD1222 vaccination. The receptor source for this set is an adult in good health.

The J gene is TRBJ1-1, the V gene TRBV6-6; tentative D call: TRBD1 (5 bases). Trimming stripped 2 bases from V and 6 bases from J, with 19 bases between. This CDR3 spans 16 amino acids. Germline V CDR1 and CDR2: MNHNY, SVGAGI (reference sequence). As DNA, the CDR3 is TGTGCCAGCAGTTACCGTCCCTTGGGGGGTTCGGCTGAAGCTTTCTTT. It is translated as CASSYRPLGGSAEAFF.

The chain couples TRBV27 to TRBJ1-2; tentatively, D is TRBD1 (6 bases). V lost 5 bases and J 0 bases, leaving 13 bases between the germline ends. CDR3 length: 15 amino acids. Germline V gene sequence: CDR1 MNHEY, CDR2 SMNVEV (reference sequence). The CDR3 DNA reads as TGTGCCAGCAGTCCCAGGACAGCAACTAACTATGGCTACACCTTC. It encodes CASSPRTATNYGYTF.

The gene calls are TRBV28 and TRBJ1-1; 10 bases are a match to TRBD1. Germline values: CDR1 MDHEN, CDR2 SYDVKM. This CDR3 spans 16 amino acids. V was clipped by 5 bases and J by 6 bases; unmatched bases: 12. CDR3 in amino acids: CASSHDRGLRTAEAFF. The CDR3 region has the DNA TGTGCCAGCAGTCACGACAGGGGGCTCCGGACGGCTGAAGCTTTCTTT.

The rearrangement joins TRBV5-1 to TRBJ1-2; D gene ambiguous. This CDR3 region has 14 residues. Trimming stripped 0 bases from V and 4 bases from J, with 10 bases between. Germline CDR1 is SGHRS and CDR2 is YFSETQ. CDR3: CASSLAGQRYGYTF. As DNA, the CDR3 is TGCGCCAGCAGCTTGGCCGGGCAGCGCTATGGCTACACCTTC.

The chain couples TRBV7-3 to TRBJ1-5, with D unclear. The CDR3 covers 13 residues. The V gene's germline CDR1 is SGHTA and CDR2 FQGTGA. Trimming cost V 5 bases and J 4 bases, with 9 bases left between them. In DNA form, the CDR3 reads TGTGCCAGCAGCCAAGGACCTAATCAGCCCCAGCATTTT. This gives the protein CASSQGPNQPQHF.

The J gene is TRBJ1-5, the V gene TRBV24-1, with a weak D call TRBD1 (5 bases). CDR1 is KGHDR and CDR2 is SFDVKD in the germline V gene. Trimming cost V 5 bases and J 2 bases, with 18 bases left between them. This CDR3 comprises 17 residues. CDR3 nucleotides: TGTGCCACCAGTGGAGGAGGGGCTAGAGATCGCAATCAGCCCCAGCATTTT. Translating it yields CATSGGGARDRNQPQHF.

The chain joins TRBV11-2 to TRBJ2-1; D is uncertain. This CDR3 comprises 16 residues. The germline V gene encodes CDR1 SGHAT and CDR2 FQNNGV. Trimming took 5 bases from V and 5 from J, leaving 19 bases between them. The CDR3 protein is CASSPSTVAPNNEQFF. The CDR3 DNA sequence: TGTGCCAGCAGCCCATCCACGGTAGCTCCGAACAATGAGCAGTTCTTC. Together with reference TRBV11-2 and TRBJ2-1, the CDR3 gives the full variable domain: EAGVAQSPRYKIIEKRQSVAFWCNPISGHATLYWYQQILGQGPKLLIQFQNNGVVDDSQLPKDRFSAERLKGVDSTLKIQPAKLEDSAVYLCASSPSTVAPNNEQFFGPGTRLTVL.

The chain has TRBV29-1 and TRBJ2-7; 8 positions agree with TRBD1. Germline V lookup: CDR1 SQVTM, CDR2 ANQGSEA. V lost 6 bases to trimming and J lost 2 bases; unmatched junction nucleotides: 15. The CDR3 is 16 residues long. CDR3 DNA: TGCAGCGTAACCGGGACAGGCCTGGACGGACCCTACGAGCAGTACTTC. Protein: CSVTGTGLDGPYEQYF.

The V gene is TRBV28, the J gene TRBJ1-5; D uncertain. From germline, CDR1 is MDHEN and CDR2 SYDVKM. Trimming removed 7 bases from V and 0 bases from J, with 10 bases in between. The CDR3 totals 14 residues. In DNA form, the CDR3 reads TGTGCCAGCAAGGCAGAATATAGCAATCAGCCCCAGCATTTT. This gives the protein CASKAEYSNQPQHF.